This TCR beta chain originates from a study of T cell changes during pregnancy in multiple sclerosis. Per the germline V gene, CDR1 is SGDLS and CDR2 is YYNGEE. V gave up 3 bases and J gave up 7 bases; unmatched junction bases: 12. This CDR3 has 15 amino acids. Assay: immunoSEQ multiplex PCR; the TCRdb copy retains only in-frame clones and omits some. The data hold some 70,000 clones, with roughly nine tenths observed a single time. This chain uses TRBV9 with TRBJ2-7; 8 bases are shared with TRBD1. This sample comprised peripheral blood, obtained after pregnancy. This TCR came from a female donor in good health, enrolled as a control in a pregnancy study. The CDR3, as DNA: TGTGCCAGCAGCGGAACCGGGACAGGCCAAGCAGAGCAGTACTTC. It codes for CASSGTGTGQAEQYF.